The next 23 T cell receptor beta chains were all read from a single sample in a study of T-cell memory formation after mild COVID-19. TCRdb passed the 5' RACE reads through MiXCR, listing each CDR3 protein once. The table shows 550,000 to 650,000 distinct CDR3 sequences, with about 18% occurring only once. The sequencing input was PBMCs or a T cell subset sorted from them (not recorded which). The receptors shown here come from an adult woman who had mild COVID-19 (a few samples of this study predate the infection). Cell type and time point are not known.

The chain recombines TRBV7-6 with TRBJ2-2, with a weak D call TRBD1 (5 bases). The CDR3 consists of 15 residues. V lost 5 bases, J lost 6 bases, and 16 bases lay in between. Germline values: CDR1 SGHVS, CDR2 FNYEAQ. CDR3 DNA sequence: TGTGCCAGCAGCATTTCGTGGGGCAACCCCGGGGAGCTGTTTTTT. This gives the protein CASSISWGNPGELFF.

The V gene is TRBV29-1, the J gene TRBJ2-1; TRBD1 matches at 8 bases. The CDR3 contains 15 residues. Germline-derived CDR1 and CDR2 are SQVTM and ANQGSEA. V shed 3 bases, J shed 8 bases, and the junction held 12 bases outside the gene matches. For the CDR3, the DNA is TGCAGCGTTGATCGCGGGCAGGGGGCGATCGATGAGCAGTTCTTC. Protein: CSVDRGQGAIDEQFF.

This clonotype was counted ten times or more. V and J are TRBV4-1 and TRBJ2-3, with TRBD1 matching 8 bases. Losses at the gene ends were 1 base for V and 5 bases for J; bases not matched to a gene: 2. The germline CDR1 and CDR2 sequences are MGHRA and YSYEKL. This CDR3 comprises 14 residues. CDR3 region: CASSQGDRGDTQYF. The CDR3, as DNA: TGCGCCAGCAGCCAAGGTGACAGGGGAGATACGCAGTATTTT.

This clonotype was recorded a few times. The V call is TRBV30, the J call TRBJ1-2; 8 bases are shared with TRBD1. CDR1 and CDR2 from the germline V gene are GTSNPN and SVGIG (reference sequence). This CDR3 spans 13 amino acids. V dropped 3 bases and J dropped 4; count of bases not matched to a gene: 4. The CDR3 here is CAWRATGAYGYTF. As DNA, the CDR3 is TGTGCCTGGAGGGCGACAGGGGCCTATGGCTACACCTTC.

This clonotype occurred many times. The chain recombines TRBV5-4 with TRBJ2-1; weak D call: TRBD1 (5 bases). The V gene lost 5 bases and the J gene lost 0 bases, with 9 bases spanning the gap. This CDR3 contains 14 residues. CDR1 is SGHNT and CDR2 is YYREEE in the germline V gene (reference sequence). DNA of the CDR3: TGTGCCAGCAGACGCGACAGCTCCTACAATGAGCAGTTCTTC. This codes for CASRRDSSYNEQFF.

This clonotype was counted at least ten times. This sequence joins TRBV7-2 and TRBJ2-4; tentative D call: TRBD1 (7 bases). Germline-derived CDR1 and CDR2 are SGHTA and FQGNSA. Between the trimmed V and J ends, which lost 1 base and 2 bases, there was a span of 15 bases. The CDR3 extends over 17 amino acids. This CDR3 reads CASSLEGGGRTKNIQYF. For the CDR3, the DNA is TGTGCCAGCAGCTTAGAAGGAGGGGGCCGGACCAAAAACATTCAGTACTTC.

This clonotype was recorded at least ten times. The V and J genes are TRBV29-1 and TRBJ2-1; 9 bases are a match to TRBD2. CDR3 length: 14 residues. V shed 7 bases, J shed 7 bases, and the junction held 11 bases outside the gene matches. Per the germline V gene, CDR1 is SQVTM and CDR2 is ANQGSEA. The CDR3 DNA reads TGCAGCGGACTTAGCGGGAGTGGTGGGAATGAGCAGTTCTTC. Its protein product is CSGLSGSGGNEQFF.

This clonotype came up a few times. This sequence joins TRBV24-1 and TRBJ2-3; no reliable D call. CDR1 KGHDR and CDR2 SFDVKD come from the germline V gene. Between the trimmed V and J ends, which lost 3 bases and 0 bases, there was a span of 18 bases. The CDR3 sequence is 18 residues long. CDR3 region: CATSDILTDYTSTDTQYF. The CDR3, as DNA: TGTGCCACCAGTGATATCCTAACAGATTACACTAGCACAGATACGCAGTATTTT.

V is TRBV11-1 and J is TRBJ2-7; the match to TRBD1 covers 9 bases. The germline V gene encodes CDR1 SGHAT and CDR2 FQDESV (reference sequence). The CDR3 has 14 amino acids. Trimming removed 4 bases from V and 3 bases from J; junction bases left unmatched: 4. In DNA form, the CDR3 reads TGTGCCAGCAGCTCCCGGGACAGGGACTACGAGCAGTACTTC. Protein product: CASSSRDRDYEQYF.

This chain joins TRBV7-3 and TRBJ1-2; 11 bases line up with TRBD1. The V gene's germline CDR1 is SGHTA and CDR2 FQGTGA. The CDR3 spans 15 residues. V trimming: 3 bases; J trimming: 7 bases; junction bases outside the gene matches: 7. The CDR3 loop reads CASSFGRDRGSGYTF. CDR3 bases: TGTGCCAGCAGCTTCGGCCGGGACAGGGGGTCTGGCTACACCTTC. Using reference TRBV7-3 and TRBJ1-2 for the parts outside the CDR3, the full variable domain is GAGVSQTPSNKVTEKGKYVELRCDPISGHTALYWYRQSLGQGPEFLIYFQGTGAADDSGLPNDRFFAVRPEGSVSTLKIQRTERGDSAVYLCASSFGRDRGSGYTFGSGTRLTVV.

There are a few counts of this clonotype. The chain has TRBV12-3 or TRBV12-4 and TRBJ1-2, with unresolved D. Between the trimmed V and J ends, which lost 2 bases and 5 bases, there was a span of 9 bases. This CDR3 spans 13 amino acids. CDR3 sequence (DNA): TGTGCCAGCAGTTTACGAGAGCTGTATGGCTACACCTTC. It is translated as CASSLRELYGYTF.

This clonotype has more than one count but fewer than ten. V gene TRBV7-6 combines with J gene TRBJ2-5, with 16 bases identical to TRBD2. This CDR3 contains 16 residues. The junction had 3 bases not matched to a gene; V was cut back by 5 bases and J by 3 bases. Germline-derived CDR1 and CDR2 are SGHVS and FNYEAQ. CDR3 coding DNA: TGTGCCAGCAGCGACGGGACTAGCGGGGGGGAAGAGACCCAGTACTTC. Protein: CASSDGTSGGEETQYF.

This clonotype turned up a few times. The rearrangement uses TRBV12-5 and TRBJ2-3, with unresolved D. Germline V lookup: CDR1 LGHNT, CDR2 FRNRAP. V lost 2 bases and J 2 bases, leaving 5 bases between the germline ends. The CDR3 length is 13 residues. The CDR3 protein is CASGLYTTDTQYF. The CDR3 DNA sequence: TGTGCTAGTGGTTTGTACACCACAGATACGCAGTATTTT.

This chain links TRBV4-1 with TRBJ2-5; D ambiguous. The CDR3 covers 15 residues. The germline CDR1 and CDR2 sequences are MGHRA and YSYEKL. Trimming pared 0 bases from V and 1 base from J, leaving 9 bases between. CDR3 loop: CASSQDRLAQETQYF. DNA for the CDR3: TGCGCCAGCAGCCAAGATCGGCTGGCCCAAGAGACCCAGTACTTC.

The chain combines TRBV20-1 with TRBJ2-7; D may be TRBD2 (7 bases). Trimming pared 3 bases from V and 4 bases from J, leaving 13 bases between. The CDR3 runs 13 residues. From germline, CDR1 is DFQATT and CDR2 SNEGSKA (reference sequence). CDR3 residues: CSASRGGAYEQYF. Here the CDR3 DNA reads TGCAGTGCTAGTCGCGGGGGCGCGTACGAGCAGTACTTC.

This clonotype was seen only a few times. This chain uses TRBV6-2 or TRBV6-3 with TRBJ2-2; perhaps TRBD2 as D (6 bases). Trimming left V 6 bases short and J 4 bases short, with 15 bases between. Germline values: CDR1 MNHEY, CDR2 SVGEGT. There are 15 residues in the CDR3. The CDR3 spells CASRRPGLITGELFF. Written as DNA, the CDR3 is TGTGCCAGCAGAAGACCGGGACTCATCACCGGGGAGCTGTTTTTT.

This clonotype has a handful of counts. The chain employs TRBV7-6 and TRBJ2-1; 7 bases map to TRBD1. Looked up from germline, CDR1 is SGHVS and CDR2 is FNYEAQ. The CDR3 totals 16 residues. The V segment lost 3 bases and the J segment 2 bases; nucleotides outside the gene matches: 7. CDR3 sequence: CASSLKGAPTYNEQFF. The DNA of the CDR3 is TGTGCCAGCAGCTTGAAGGGGGCTCCAACCTACAATGAGCAGTTCTTC.

This clonotype was picked up a small number of times. This sequence joins TRBV6-1 and TRBJ2-1; 8 nucleotides agree with TRBD2. The CDR3 totals 15 residues. The germline gives CDR1 MNHNS, CDR2 SASEGT. The V and J ends lost 2 bases and 5 bases, in that order; junction bases with no gene match: 5. The CDR3 here is CASSEMAGGHNEQFF. The CDR3 DNA is TGTGCCAGCAGTGAAATGGCGGGGGGCCACAATGAGCAGTTCTTC.

Only a few counts were recorded for this clonotype. The gene calls are TRBV12-3 or TRBV12-4 and TRBJ2-3; 9 nucleotides align to TRBD1. V lost 4 bases, J lost 11 bases, and 13 bases stayed unmatched. This CDR3 spans 15 amino acids. CDR3 loop: CASSSNDGQGIEQYF. DNA of the CDR3: TGTGCCAGCAGTTCAAACGACGGACAGGGGATCGAGCAGTATTTT.

The table lists this clonotype with a few counts. The V and J genes are TRBV7-3 and TRBJ2-1; 7 bases agree with TRBD2. The CDR3 contains 16 residues. The V and J ends lost 4 bases and 5 bases, in that order; junction bases with no gene match: 11. Germline values: CDR1 SGHTA, CDR2 FQGTGA. Here the CDR3 reads CASSSFPSGVDNEQFF. For the CDR3, the DNA is TGTGCCAGCAGCTCTTTCCCGAGCGGGGTAGACAATGAGCAGTTCTTC.

This chain connects TRBV11-2 to TRBJ2-5; 7 bases align to TRBD2. The CDR3 covers 16 residues. Germline lookup yields CDR1 SGHAT and CDR2 FQNNGV. V dropped 5 bases and J dropped 7; count of bases not matched to a gene: 16. This CDR3 is CASSPQIGGLVGTQYF. In nucleotides, the CDR3 is TGTGCCAGCAGCCCCCAGATCGGCGGACTAGTAGGGACCCAGTACTTC.

This clonotype was seen only a few times. The gene calls are TRBV30 and TRBJ1-2; D is perhaps TRBD1 (5 bases). The CDR3 has 15 residues. The germline V and J ends were trimmed by 2 bases and 2 bases, with 15 bases remaining between them. CDR1 and CDR2 (germline): GTSNPN, SVGIG (reference sequence). The CDR3 DNA sequence: TGTGCCTGGAGTCGCGAGGGGCGCAAAAACTATGGCTACACCTTC. Its translation: CAWSREGRKNYGYTF.

The chain employs TRBV29-1 and TRBJ1-2; 9 bases are shared with TRBD1. The germline CDR1 and CDR2 sequences are SQVTM and ANQGSEA. The CDR3 has 11 residues. The V segment lost 3 bases and the J segment 9 bases; nucleotides outside the gene matches: 2. CDR3 nucleotides: TGCAGCGTTGAGGGACAGGGTAGCTACACCTTC. The encoded protein is CSVEGQGSYTF. The whole variable domain, filled in from reference TRBV29-1 and TRBJ1-2, reads SAVISQKPSRDICQRGTSLTIQCQVDSQVTMMFWYRQQPGQSLTLIATANQGSEATYESGFVIDKFPISRPNLTFSTLTVSNMSPEDSSIYLCSVEGQGSYTFGSGTRLTVV.